This T cell receptor beta chain was observed in a study of blood T cells in healthy people across ages (dated by TCRdb to the mid-2010s). A note on the overall study: In model experiments, template switching captured roughly one uniquely barcoded TCR beta cDNA molecule for every two T cells. The study measured age-related changes in TCR beta repertoire diversity using deep sequencing normalized with unique cDNA molecular identifiers. Four age groups were formed from the donors: young (average approximately 16 years), middle-aged (approximately 40), aged (approximately 60) and long-lived (around 82). For two donors (one aged 18 to 30 and one aged 80 or older), the study analyzed two additional independent replicas of 1 million unique cDNA reads from the same blood draw. The investigation overall reported the following: Compared with the aged group, more naive CD4+ T cells, fewer expanded clones and increased TCR diversity were shown by the long-lived group, suggesting age selection. Donor CMV infection status was unknown, potentially confounding age-related changes in expanded clonotypes. Conclusive comparison of naive and antigen-experienced compartments was prevented by the profiling of bulk unsorted PBMCs. Observed TCR beta diversity per million T cells fell roughly linearly with age, and a significant reduction was already apparent by age around 40. The percentage of naive T cells measured by flow cytometry correlated strongly with observed TCR beta diversity. Estimates of total diversity based on one million sequenced T cells were considered lower bounds and underestimates.

This clonotype was seen only a few times. Its specific antigen is unknown. One junction end does not reproduce the germline sequence, and a read error may be involved. The donors were 40 or so Caucasian individuals from Russia, aged 6 to 90 years, who were systemically healthy. Approximately 11 milliliters of peripheral blood were drawn from each donor into EDTA-treated Vacutainer tubes. Ficoll-Paque density-gradient centrifugation was used to isolate PBMCs, with at least 7 million per sample. Total RNA, at least 6 micrograms per sample, was extracted from PBMCs with Trizol reagent. The percentages of naive CD45RAhigh/CD27high T cells were determined by flow cytometry on a PBMC aliquot from every donor. The CDR3 sequence holds 14 residues, the cysteine and phenylalanine included. The only DNA kept is the CDR3, 42 bases in frame from the first base. Libraries were built with 5' RACE. Sequenced using an Illumina HiSeq 2500. A second 7 to 11 cycle PCR used a sample-barcoded 5' primer and a J-beta primer mix. A template-switch 5' adaptor carrying 12 random nucleotides introduced a unique molecular identifier onto each TCR beta cDNA molecule. At least 3 million CDR3-containing paired-end reads were obtained from each sample. First-strand cDNA synthesis was performed from all RNA using the Mint cDNA synthesis kit, with priming by a TRBC-specific oligonucleotide. Following uracil-DNA glycosylase treatment, all cDNA underwent a first 18-cycle PCR with the universal primers M1SS and BC2_uni_R. From the authors' description of their analysis: For normalization, 1 million high-quality reads, each with a distinct molecular identifier, were randomly selected from each sample. Instead of being binned into consensus sequences, reads with shared molecular identifiers were discarded. MiTCR, run with a Q25 quality threshold and the strictest error-elimination algorithm, handled CDR3 identification, clonotype clustering and error correction. A nonparametric unseen species model using Euler transformation provided a lower-bound estimate of total TCR beta diversity. Clones were called with MiXCR by TCRdb after fastp trimmed the public reads at Q25, and only in-frame beta chains were retained. For every CDR3 protein sequence, its rows merge into one entry that carries the most common genes and DNA. The V and J calls were determined by TCRdb, not by the authors. Here the sample has 750,000 to 950,000 distinct CDR3 sequences; roughly 28% occur a single time. The top ten clonotypes cover roughly a tenth of the sample.

These data also featured in a second study, about T cells of mothers and their children. Looking at the second paper: Donors were nine systemically healthy Caucasian individuals: three mothers and their six children. cDNA synthesis consumed the entire amount of extracted RNA, loaded at around 1.4 ug RNA in each 15 ul reaction. Sample barcodes and 2-4 random nucleotides were added via the M1S primer in the second PCR. More than 8.5 million TCR beta CDR3 reads were obtained from each mother, and roughly 3 million reads were obtained from each child. In both related and unrelated pairs, thymic selection shapes the output of TCR recombination in a similar way, with inherited differences having only a minor effect. Normalized repertoire overlap was always found to be slightly, but never significantly, higher in related mother-child pairs than in unrelated mother-child pairs. No persistent microchimeric T cell clones were detected, at a sensitivity of 90 to 100 clones per million clonotypes. Deep NGS was used in the study to compare the TCR beta repertoires of mothers and children and to look for features that separate related mother-child pairs from unrelated individuals. On average, the children were about 12 +/- 4 years old, while the mothers were around 40 +/- 4 years old. After adapter ligation was performed with NEBNext reagents, the libraries were sequenced on an Illumina HiSeq 2000 with 100+100 nt paired-end reads. To prevent cross-contamination, the mother and child libraries were prepared one month apart and sequenced in separate runs. For each donor, somewhere between about 450,000 and 2,000,000 distinct TCR beta clonotypes were identified. Naive TCR beta clonotypes were estimated from low-frequency clonotypes matched to each donor's FACS-determined naive share, without sorting.

The rearranged segments are TRBV12-3 or TRBV12-4 and TRBJ2-7; 7 central nucleotides agree with TRBD1. The receptor comes from a woman aged 40 to 50 in good health. The sequenced sample was blood. Here is the DNA: TGTGCCGGCAGACCGACAGGGACCACCTACGAGCAGTACTTC. Its protein product is CAGRPTGTTYEQYF.